By frequency in the sample, the clone carrying this T cell receptor (beta chain) is medium-sized. Antigen unknown. Germline CDR1 reads MNHEY; CDR2 reads SMNVEV (reference sequence). The ends were cut back, 4 bases at V and 4 bases at J, with 16 bases in the middle. The CDR3 length is 15 residues. This sample is drawn from a study of T cells after posttransplantation cyclophosphamide. Profiled with immunoSEQ multiplex PCR; TCRdb holds only in-frame clones, not every one. The sample is made up of about 2,600 clones, none counted only once. Study-level results: Tissue-infiltrating T cells from skin or gut overlapped little with blood T cells.

Cyclophosphamide on days +3 and +4 followed busulfan-fludarabine conditioning and a marrow graft. Sample: PBMCs, taken 32 days after allogeneic stem cell transplant with posttransplant cyclophosphamide. The chain links TRBV27 to TRBJ1-1, with a weak D call TRBD1 (5 bases). The source of this sequence is a female patient between 50 and 60 years old who received an allogeneic stem cell transplant from a related donor, was CMV-positive, and had no GVHD. Certain T cells may be donor cells from the graft. CDR3 sequence reads: CASSSLSGGTTEAFF. CDR3 coding DNA: TGTGCCAGCAGTTCCCTGAGTGGGGGGACCACTGAAGCTTTCTTT.